This passage covers 20 T cell receptor beta chains from one sample sequenced in a study of cytomegalovirus exposure and HLA in healthy donors. TCRdb's copy holds only in-frame clones and misses some; the assay was immunoSEQ multiplex PCR. The profile shows about 200,000 clones, around 88% of them singletons. Specimen: PBMCs. These receptors were collected from a woman younger than 30 in good health and CMV-seronegative.

This chain joins TRBV19 and TRBJ1-1; a weak D match, TRBD1 (6 bases). Germline values: CDR1 LNHDA, CDR2 SQIVND (reference sequence). The CDR3 extends over 18 amino acids. Trimming took off 5 bases at V and 0 bases at J, with 22 bases between the two ends. The CDR3 nucleotides are TGTGCCAGTAGTCCCTTTAGCCGCAGACAGGCCATGAACACTGAAGCTTTCTTT. Translating gives CASSPFSRRQAMNTEAFF.

The J gene is TRBJ1-3, the V gene TRBV5-4, with D hard to call. CDR1 SGHNT and CDR2 YYREEE come from the germline V gene (reference sequence). CDR3 length equals 16 residues. V lost 0 bases, J lost 0 bases, and 10 bases lay in between. This CDR3 reads CASSLDSPISGNTIYF. The DNA for the CDR3 is TGTGCCAGCAGCTTGGACAGCCCGATCTCTGGAAACACCATATATTTT.

The table lists this clone with a count of one. The V and J genes are TRBV4-1 and TRBJ2-1, with unresolved D. V dropped 0 bases and J dropped 6 bases, with 6 bases sitting between them. Germline CDR1 reads MGHRA; CDR2 reads YSYEKL. The CDR3 runs 13 residues. CDR3: CASSQERVNEQFF. Here the CDR3 DNA reads TGCGCCAGCAGCCAAGAGAGAGTCAATGAGCAGTTCTTC.

This chain uses TRBV29-1 with TRBJ2-5, with 8 bases identical to TRBD1. This CDR3 has 12 amino acids. Germline assignment: CDR1 SQVTM and CDR2 ANQGSEA. Losses at the gene ends were 8 bases for V and 2 bases for J; bases not matched to a gene: 4. The CDR3 DNA is TGCAGCACAAGACAGGGGCAAGAGACCCAGTACTTC. It encodes CSTRQGQETQYF.

CDR3 sequence (DNA): TGTGCCAGCAGTCTAGGGGGCACCGAGGAGACCCAGTACTTC. It translates to CASSLGGTEETQYF. This chain links TRBV6-1 with TRBJ2-5, with 7 bases aligning to TRBD1. V trimming: 5 bases; J trimming: 5 bases; junction bases outside the gene matches: 8. The CDR3 covers 14 residues. CDR1 and CDR2 (germline): MNHNS, SASEGT.

The chain links TRBV5-4 to TRBJ1-2; no clear D gene. CDR1 is SGHNT, CDR2 YYREEE, per germline (reference sequence). The CDR3 is 13 residues long. Trimming removed 4 bases at V and 4 bases at J, with 11 bases between. CDR3 sequence reads: CASSDWQSYGYTF. In nucleotides, the CDR3 is TGTGCCAGCAGCGATTGGCAATCCTATGGCTACACCTTC.

The CDR3 here is CAISPRGEKLFF. The CDR3 coding sequence is TGTGCCATCAGTCCAAGGGGTGAAAAACTGTTTTTT. V usage is TRBV10-3 and J usage is TRBJ1-4, with a weak D call TRBD1 (5 bases). The CDR3 sequence is 12 residues long. Trimming shortened V by 5 bases and J by 7 bases, and 8 bases separated the two germline ends. From germline, CDR1 is ENHRY and CDR2 SYGVKD.

The CDR3 DNA follows: TGTGCCATCCACCCCCGGGACAGGGTTTCCTCCTACGAGCAGTACTTC. Translated: CAIHPRDRVSSYEQYF. V is TRBV10-3 and J is TRBJ2-7, with 9 bases that match TRBD1. J lost 0 bases, V lost 8 bases, and 11 bases had no gene match. The CDR3 consists of 16 residues. Germline CDR1 reads ENHRY; CDR2 reads SYGVKD.

The genes are TRBV5-6 and TRBJ2-5; 8 positions agree with TRBD2. Germline CDR1 reads SGHDT; CDR2 reads YYEEEE. The ends lost 0 bases at V and 5 bases at J; junction bases unmatched: 9. The CDR3 extends over 16 amino acids. The CDR3 reads CASSLVGASGFETQYF. The CDR3 nucleotides read TGTGCCAGCAGCTTGGTGGGGGCTAGCGGGTTCGAGACCCAGTACTTC.

V and J are TRBV23-1 and TRBJ2-1; D is perhaps TRBD1 (6 bases). TRBV23-1 is flagged as an ORF with uncertain function. Trimming pared 2 bases from V and 7 bases from J, leaving 21 bases between. This CDR3 has 17 amino acids. CDR3 loop: CASSQRLLGRGTNEQFF. The CDR3 DNA sequence: TGCGCCAGCAGTCAAAGGCTTTTGGGCCGAGGGACAAATGAGCAGTTCTTC.

The chain uses TRBV7-2 and TRBJ1-2; D unclear. V was clipped by 4 bases and J by 4 bases, with 13 bases between them. The CDR3 has 14 residues. Germline values: CDR1 SGHTA, CDR2 FQGNSA. CDR3 bases: TGTGCCAGCAGCTCGGCTTCAGGAGGCTATGGCTACACCTTC. It codes for CASSSASGGYGYTF.

This clone appeared a single time. The chain uses TRBV5-1 and TRBJ1-1; TRBD1 matches at 9 bases. This CDR3 has 22 residues. Germline assignment: CDR1 SGHRS and CDR2 YFSETQ. Germline trimming cut 2 bases from V and 2 bases from J; bases unmatched to any gene: 25. The CDR3 nucleotides read TGCGCCAGCAGCTTTTTCCCCATAGGCTCCTTCACCGGGACAGGGATTAACACTGAAGCTTTCTTT. Its translation: CASSFFPIGSFTGTGINTEAFF.

The chain recombines TRBV28 with TRBJ2-7; 9 nucleotides agree with TRBD1. Germline values: CDR1 MDHEN, CDR2 SYDVKM. The CDR3 extends over 14 amino acids. Trimming removed 4 bases from V and 1 base from J; junction bases left unmatched: 2. CDR3 protein: CASSWGTGSYEQYF. The CDR3 DNA follows: TGTGCCAGCAGTTGGGGGACAGGGTCCTACGAGCAGTACTTC.

The chain joins TRBV28 to TRBJ2-1; 11 bases are shared with TRBD1. The V segment lost 4 bases and the J segment 7 bases; nucleotides outside the gene matches: 9. There are 16 residues in the CDR3. Germline V gene data show CDR1 as MDHEN and CDR2 as SYDVKM. The CDR3 sequence: CASSSPGTGGTNEQFF. CDR3 nucleotides: TGTGCCAGCAGTTCGCCCGGGACAGGGGGAACTAATGAGCAGTTCTTC.

The J gene is TRBJ2-1, the V gene TRBV6-4; TRBD1 matches at 7 bases. CDR1 is MRHNA, CDR2 SNTAGT, per germline. Germline trimming cut 4 bases from V and 3 bases from J; bases unmatched to any gene: 6. The CDR3 covers 15 residues. The CDR3 is CASSVEGGIYNEQFF. The CDR3 coding sequence is TGTGCCAGCAGTGTGGAAGGGGGCATCTACAATGAGCAGTTCTTC.

J is TRBJ1-1 and V is TRBV29-1, with D perhaps TRBD1 (6 bases). The length of the CDR3 is 12 residues. Trimming cost V 6 bases and J 1 base, with 9 bases left between them. The germline gives CDR1 SQVTM, CDR2 ANQGSEA. The CDR3 loop reads CSVVDRNTEAFF. Here the CDR3 DNA reads TGCAGCGTCGTGGACAGGAACACTGAAGCTTTCTTT.

This clone was counted a single time. J is TRBJ1-2 and V is TRBV7-8; tentatively, D is TRBD1 (5 bases). The length of the CDR3 is 16 residues. V gave up 5 bases and J gave up 7 bases, with 23 bases separating them. Germline V gene lookup returns CDR1 SGHVS and CDR2 FQNEAQ. CDR3 residues: CASSTSVTGERGGYTF. In DNA form, the CDR3 reads TGTGCCAGCAGCACTAGCGTCACGGGGGAAAGGGGTGGCTACACCTTC.

The V and J genes are TRBV27 and TRBJ2-6, with 8 bases identical to TRBD1. Germline loops: CDR1 MNHEY, CDR2 SMNVEV (reference sequence). The length of the CDR3 is 16 residues. The trim removed 5 bases at V and 4 bases at J, leaving 7 bases unmatched. CDR3: CASSVDRGAGANVLTF. In DNA form, the CDR3 reads TGTGCCAGCAGTGTCGACAGGGGAGCAGGGGCCAACGTCCTGACTTTC.

The chain uses TRBV27 and TRBJ2-5; 12 bases are a match to TRBD2. CDR3 length: 17 residues. The germline V gene encodes CDR1 MNHEY and CDR2 SMNVEV (reference sequence). The ends lost 4 bases at V and 5 bases at J; junction bases unmatched: 11. CDR3 nucleotides: TGTGCCAGCAGTTCGCCAGCTAGCGGGAGGGCCGTGGAGACCCAGTACTTC. Amino acids: CASSSPASGRAVETQYF.

The chain is built from TRBV2 and TRBJ2-1; D gene uncertain. V was clipped by 3 bases and J by 4 bases, with 10 bases between them. Germline-derived CDR1 and CDR2 are SNHLY and FYNNEI. The CDR3 has 14 residues. The CDR3 spells CASSESTFYNEQFF. CDR3 DNA: TGTGCCAGCAGTGAGAGTACTTTTTACAATGAGCAGTTCTTC. The entire variable domain, with the rest obtained from reference TRBV2 and TRBJ2-1, is as follows: EPEVTQTPSHQVTQMGQEVILRCVPISNHLYFYWYRQILGQKVEFLVSFYNNEISEKSEIFDDQFSVERPDGSNFTLKIRSTKLEDSAMYFCASSESTFYNEQFFGPGTRLTVL.